This T cell receptor beta chain was profiled in a study of CD4 T cells in relation to SARS-CoV-2 and coronaviruses. Background on the study: PBMCs were cultured with antigen for over nine days before TCR beta sequencing. Negative control cultures got HIV-1 Nef peptides or no peptide.

Profiling relied on immunoSEQ multiplex PCR, and the TCRdb table lists in-frame clones only, not all of them. The table lists roughly 18,000 clones, 77% of them singletons. The unexposed donors gave CD4+ T cells in about 2011-2019, prior to COVID-19. Isolation of CD4+ T cells took place after about 9 days in culture. Fresh IL-2 medium replaced half the medium on days 3 and 7. Overall study results and limits: Pre-pandemic and post-infection samples never came from the same donor.

V shed 4 bases and J shed 9 bases, with 19 bases lying between them. The CDR3 sequence is 16 residues long. The germline gives CDR1 SGHTA, CDR2 FQGTGA. About this clone itself: What it recognizes is unknown.

This chain uses TRBV7-3 with TRBJ1-6, with D possibly being TRBD1 (6 bases). This receptor was taken from a human donor in good health. Sequencing was carried out using CD4+ T cells from PBMCs, cultured in vitro. The CDR3 protein is CASSSAWGALGSPLHF. In nucleotides, the CDR3 is TGTGCCAGCAGCTCCGCCTGGGGGGCTTTGGGTTCACCCCTCCACTTT.